The sequence of this T cell receptor (beta chain) was determined in a study of blood T cell repertoires in COVID-19. About the study: Some COVID-19 samples were acute and others convalescent; all came from the United States, Italy and Spain. Sample material is recorded as cDNA or gDNA derived from T cells, B-cell-depleted T cells, or PBMCs.

Germline V gene lookup returns CDR1 SGHDT and CDR2 YYEEEE. The CDR3 contains 16 residues. The trim removed 4 bases at V and 2 bases at J, leaving 11 bases unmatched. Authors' methods: Cell counts per sample came from amplifying reference gene primers. This table comes from immunoSEQ multiplex PCR, and its TCRdb copy is limited to in-frame clones, with some not included. V and J calls and clone size are as listed in that table; D and trimming were resolved from the DNA. The profile shows 200,000 to 250,000 clones, 75% to 85% of them singletons. V and J are TRBV5-6 and TRBJ2-7; 8 nucleotides line up with TRBD2. The specimen sequenced was peripheral blood. The TCR sequence derives from a woman in her twenties or thirties with COVID-19, enrolled during active disease. The CDR3 coding sequence is TGTGCCAGCAGCCCCTGGGGCCTAGCGGGTACCTACGAGCAGTACTTC. Residues: CASSPWGLAGTYEQYF.